The 13 T cell receptor beta chains given below trace back to one sample, sequenced in a study of OX40 agonist ivuxolimab in advanced cancers. TCRdb's copy holds only in-frame clones and misses some; the assay was immunoSEQ multiplex PCR. Of tens of thousands of clones listed, 82% are singletons. The material was CD4+ or CD8+ T cells sorted from blood, obtained in a trial of the OX40 agonist ivuxolimab. These receptors were obtained from an adult with an advanced solid tumor such as melanoma, head and neck, liver or kidney cancer.

J is TRBJ2-2 and V is TRBV6-6; 8 bases agree with TRBD1. Germline CDR1 reads MNHNY; CDR2 reads SVGAGI (reference sequence). This CDR3 has 16 residues. With 5 bases clipped from V and 4 bases from J, the junction kept 9 bases outside the gene matches. CDR3 coding DNA: TGTGCCAGCAGTACACCTGACAGGGGTGGCACCGGGGAGCTGTTTTTT. Translating it yields CASSTPDRGGTGELFF.

The chain carries TRBV2 and TRBJ1-1; the match to TRBD1 covers 8 bases. The CDR3 extends over 15 amino acids. The junction had 14 bases not matched to a gene; V was cut back by 7 bases and J by 7 bases. Germline V lookup: CDR1 SNHLY, CDR2 FYNNEI. The CDR3 spells CASTLGTGLGGEAFF. In DNA form, the CDR3 reads TGTGCCAGCACCCTCGGGACAGGTCTTGGGGGTGAAGCTTTCTTT.

CDR3 protein: CASSPGTANTGELFF. CDR3 DNA sequence: TGTGCCAGCTCACCAGGGACAGCGAACACCGGGGAGCTGTTTTTT. The chain couples TRBV18 to TRBJ2-2; the match to TRBD1 covers 7 bases. This CDR3 spans 15 amino acids. Germline V CDR1 and CDR2: KGHSH, LQKENI. V was clipped by 2 bases and J by 0 bases; unmatched bases: 0.

The chain is built from TRBV30 and TRBJ2-7, with TRBD1 identical over 8 bases. Germline CDR1 reads GTSNPN; CDR2 reads SVGIG (reference sequence). This CDR3 region has 18 residues. Trimming took 3 bases from V and 2 from J; bases not matched to a gene: 18. CDR3 sequence reads: CAWRLPGQGRSRTYEQYF. CDR3 DNA: TGTGCCTGGAGGCTCCCTGGACAGGGAAGAAGTAGGACCTACGAGCAGTACTTC.

The CDR3 is CASSLEGRATDTQYF. The CDR3 DNA reads as TGCGCCAGCAGCTTGGAGGGGAGGGCAACAGATACGCAGTATTTT. This rearrangement joins TRBV5-1 to TRBJ2-3; 7 positions agree with TRBD2. The CDR3 covers 15 residues. After removal of 0 bases from V and 3 bases from J, the junction contained 4 bases not matched to a gene. Germline V gene sequence: CDR1 SGHRS, CDR2 YFSETQ. The variable domain in full, with the rest retrieved from reference TRBV5-1 and TRBJ2-3, is KAGVTQTPRYLIKTRGQQVTLSCSPISGHRSVSWYQQTPGQGLQFLFEYFSETQRNKGNFPGRFSGRQFSNSRSEMNVSTLELGDSALYLCASSLEGRATDTQYFGPGTRLTVL.

In this sample, this clone turned up a few times. The chain employs TRBV7-9 and TRBJ2-1, with D hard to call. CDR1 is SEHNR, CDR2 FQNEAQ, per germline (reference sequence). The CDR3 contains 12 residues. The V gene lost 0 bases and the J gene lost 7 bases, with 4 bases spanning the gap. This CDR3 reads CASSLANNEQFF. Here the CDR3 DNA reads TGTGCCAGCAGCTTAGCGAATAATGAGCAGTTCTTC. Supplemented by reference TRBV7-9 and TRBJ2-1, the full variable domain reads DTGVSQNPRHKITKRGQNVTFRCDPISEHNRLYWYRQTLGQGPEFLTYFQNEAQLEKSRLLSDRFSAERPKGSFSTLEIQRTEQGDSAMYLCASSLANNEQFFGPGTRLTVL.

The chain employs TRBV6-5 and TRBJ2-2; D unresolved. V dropped 0 bases and J dropped 4 bases, with 9 bases sitting between them. CDR3 size: 15 residues. The germline V gene encodes CDR1 MNHEY and CDR2 SVGAGI. The CDR3 region has the DNA TGTGCCAGCAGTTACTCGTGGGATCCCACCGGGGAGCTGTTTTTT. Translation gives CASSYSWDPTGELFF.

The chain carries TRBV5-1 and TRBJ2-1, with a possible D match to TRBD1 (6 bases). Deletions cut 5 bases from V and 0 bases from J, with 21 bases between. Germline CDR1 and CDR2: SGHRS and YFSETQ. The CDR3 extends over 18 amino acids. The CDR3 loop reads CASRSRPRQANSYNEQFF. The CDR3, as DNA: TGCGCCAGCAGATCGCGACCCCGACAGGCCAACTCCTACAATGAGCAGTTCTTC.

The chain employs TRBV19 and TRBJ1-5, with 8 positions matching TRBD1. CDR1 is LNHDA, CDR2 SQIVND, per germline (reference sequence). J gave up 0 bases and V 7 bases, and 5 bases lay outside the gene matches. The CDR3 extends over 15 amino acids. The CDR3 is CASTRQGNSNQPQHF. Here the CDR3 DNA reads TGTGCCAGTACCCGACAGGGGAATAGCAATCAGCCCCAGCATTTT.

This clone was seen only a few times. The CDR3 DNA reads as TGTGCCAGTAGTAATACCGGGACTAGCGGGAGGATGACAGATACGCAGTATTTT. Residues: CASSNTGTSGRMTDTQYF. The V gene is TRBV19, the J gene TRBJ2-3; TRBD2 matches 15 bases. J was trimmed by 3 bases and V by 4 bases; bases with no gene match: 8. Germline V gives CDR1 LNHDA, CDR2 SQIVND (reference sequence). The CDR3 extends over 18 amino acids.

This clone was recorded once. The chain recombines TRBV28 with TRBJ2-7; the D gene is possibly TRBD2 (6 bases). Per germline, CDR1 MDHEN and CDR2 SYDVKM. V lost 5 bases and J 2 bases, leaving 10 bases between the germline ends. The CDR3 has 13 residues. The CDR3 sequence is CASSRDSPYEQYF. The CDR3 coding sequence is TGTGCCAGCAGTCGGGACTCCCCCTACGAGCAGTACTTC.

The V call is TRBV11-2, the J call TRBJ2-1; 7 bases are shared with TRBD1. V dropped 5 bases and J dropped 8; count of bases not matched to a gene: 15. This CDR3 has 16 amino acids. Germline values: CDR1 SGHAT, CDR2 FQNNGV. The CDR3 nucleotides are TGTGCCAGCAGCACCGATACCAGGGGGAAGGAAGATGAGCAGTTCTTC. Residues: CASSTDTRGKEDEQFF.

The chain employs TRBV10-1 and TRBJ2-1; tentative D call: TRBD1 (6 bases). V was clipped by 0 bases and J by 0 bases, with 9 bases between them. CDR3 size: 16 residues. Germline V CDR1 and CDR2: WNHNN, SYGVQD (reference sequence). CDR3 bases: TGCGCCAGCAGTGAGTCCCCAGGGGTCTCCTACAATGAGCAGTTCTTC. Amino acid sequence: CASSESPGVSYNEQFF.